The rows below give T cell receptor beta chains drawn from one sample of a study of multiple sclerosis patients with progressive multifocal leukoencephalopathy. Here immunoSEQ multiplex PCR was the method, and the copy in TCRdb shows in-frame clones only, minus some. Altogether fewer than 40,000 clones are present, roughly 92% being singletons, with the ten largest covering less than 2%. The source material was PBMCs. Receptors were obtained from a young man with multiple sclerosis. The CDR3 runs from the conserved cysteine through the conserved F or W.

cdr3_aa	j_call	v_call
CASSRGRDQMVDTQYF	TRBJ2-3	TRBV18
CASSEWLGGQPQHF	TRBJ1-5	TRBV2
CASSPRQGIDTQYF	TRBJ2-3	TRBV18
CASSENWEREQYF	TRBJ2-7	TRBV6-1
CATSSPGTSAYTGELFF	TRBJ2-2	TRBV15
CASSLVTDSYEQYF	TRBJ2-7	TRBV5-1
CASSFIRDRGSEQFF	TRBJ2-1	TRBV27
CASSGTGGEQYF	TRBJ2-7	TRBV7-9
CASSLEVGANTGELFF	TRBJ2-2	TRBV11-3
CSVGGGRTYNEQFF	TRBJ2-1	TRBV29-1
CASSSPLLASQPQETQYF	TRBJ2-5	TRBV28
CASSREGGRTGELFF	TRBJ2-2	TRBV4-1
CASSPTWGGLNEQFF	TRBJ2-1	TRBV7-6
CASSLGAGTNEKLFF	TRBJ1-4	TRBV7-2
CASSQGTWGQGWEKLFF	TRBJ1-4	TRBV4-3
CASSPGNSGSRETQYF	TRBJ2-5	TRBV5-1
CASRTRTGGKSDTQYF	TRBJ2-3	TRBV2
CASSLPGEETQYF	TRBJ2-5	TRBV5-5
CASSYTDTQYF	TRBJ2-3	TRBV25-1
CASSSGRGGEPQHF	TRBJ1-5	TRBV7-6
CASSEFLGTKGNQPQHF	TRBJ1-5	TRBV6-1
CASSRRGGNQPQHF	TRBJ1-5	TRBV7-2
CASNPGQGRGSPLHF	TRBJ1-6	TRBV19
CASSSASGVTDTQYF	TRBJ2-3	TRBV5-1
CASSLGPGAGYGYTF	TRBJ1-2	TRBV7-2
CASSYSYRGLNEQYF	TRBJ2-7	TRBV6-5
CASSQDFYEQYF	-	TRBV4-2
CASSPPGLYSQQYF	TRBJ2-7	TRBV6-5
CASSYKTSGSTDTQYF	TRBJ2-3	TRBV7-9
CASSSIRRARGLSQPQHF	TRBJ1-5	TRBV27
CASSGGRYYEQYF	TRBJ2-7	TRBV5-6
CASSRSLQLYGYTF	TRBJ1-2	TRBV6-5
CASSPTVHSDTQYF	TRBJ2-3	TRBV7-9
CASSKGTGKNTEAFF	TRBJ1-1	TRBV6-6
CSARLDEQYF	TRBJ2-7	TRBV20-1
CASSLGQIEAFF	TRBJ1-1	TRBV5-1
CASSLGVQEKTGELFF	TRBJ2-2	TRBV5-6
CASRHPGVYEQYF	TRBJ2-7	TRBV6-1
CASSTGQGNTEAFF	TRBJ1-1	TRBV11-2
CASSFWRDQETQYF	TRBJ2-5	TRBV11-3
CASSRENSGANVLTF	TRBJ2-6	TRBV2
CASSPPGGALGRQYF	TRBJ2-7	TRBV18